This entry lists 12 T cell receptor beta chains sequenced from one sample in a study of neurological immune-mediated disorders. TCRdb used MiXCR to reprocess the 5' RACE reads, holding one entry per CDR3 protein. Of 50,000 or so distinct CDR3 sequences detected, approximately 10% appear once; the ten largest clones hold around 1.9%. Source material: PBMCs. All receptors come from a man aged 55 to 70 in good health.

This clonotype was recorded many times. The chain recombines TRBV4-3 with TRBJ2-7; TRBD1 agrees at 7 bases. CDR3 length: 18 amino acids. V dropped 1 base and J dropped 6; count of bases not matched to a gene: 18. CDR1 and CDR2 (germline): LGHNA, YSLEER. The DNA of the CDR3 is TGCGCCAGCAGCCAAGTTACCGCCGACAGGGAAAAGCTCGGCGAGCAGTACTTC. Its protein is CASSQVTADREKLGEQYF.

This clonotype was picked up one time. A clone one base away is much larger, so this may be a read error. V is TRBV11-2 and J is TRBJ2-3; no definite D call. The CDR3 runs 13 residues. Germline V CDR1 and CDR2: SGHAT, FQNNGV. The CDR3 nucleotides are TGTGCCAGCAACTTAGGGCTTGGAGATACGCAGTATTTT. As protein: CASNLGLGDTQYF.

This clonotype was counted ten times or more. This rearrangement joins TRBV7-2 to TRBJ2-3, with a possible D match to TRBD2 (6 bases). The ends were cut back, 3 bases at V and 5 bases at J, with 15 bases in the middle. The CDR3 extends over 15 amino acids. CDR1 SGHTA and CDR2 FQGNSA come from the germline V gene. In DNA form, the CDR3 reads TGTGCCAGCAGCTTTTACGGGACGGGGGAAGATACGCAGTATTTT. It encodes CASSFYGTGEDTQYF.

This clonotype was counted many times. CDR3 DNA: TGTGCCACCAGCAGAGATTTCACCGGGGGAGGGGCAGATACGCAGTATTTT. This translates into CATSRDFTGGGADTQYF. The chain uses TRBV15 and TRBJ2-3; TRBD2 agrees at 7 bases. The CDR3 contains 17 residues. Trimming removed 0 bases from V and 4 bases from J; junction bases left unmatched: 10. Germline lookup yields CDR1 LNHNV and CDR2 YYDKDF (reference sequence).

This clonotype was seen ten or more times. This chain links TRBV6-2 or TRBV6-3 with TRBJ1-2; D not resolved. The CDR3 runs 15 residues. Germline lookup yields CDR1 MNHEY and CDR2 SVGEGT. V was pared by 2 bases and J by 2 bases, with 12 bases between. CDR3 bases: TGTGCCAGCAGTTACCTCAACACCCCGAACTATGGCTACACCTTC. Its protein is CASSYLNTPNYGYTF.

This clonotype was counted at least ten times. The chain links TRBV4-1 to TRBJ1-5; 8 nucleotides line up with TRBD1. The CDR3 spans 16 residues. CDR1 MGHRA and CDR2 YSYEKL come from the germline V gene. Trimming at V came to 1 base and at J to 5 bases, leaving 7 bases not matched to a gene. Written as DNA, the CDR3 is TGCGCCAGCAGCCAAGCAGCAGGGGGCGCCGATCAGCCCCAGCATTTT. Protein product: CASSQAAGGADQPQHF.

This clonotype showed up many times. This chain connects TRBV9 to TRBJ2-1, with 13 bases lining up with TRBD2. The CDR3 loop spans 16 amino acids. CDR1 SGDLS and CDR2 YYNGEE come from the germline V gene. With V trimmed by 4 bases and J by 3 bases, 4 bases remained unmatched. DNA of the CDR3: TGTGCCAGCAGCCCCGGACTAGCGGGGGTCTACAATGAGCAGTTCTTC. Its protein product is CASSPGLAGVYNEQFF.

The chain carries TRBV3-1 and TRBJ1-1; D possibly corresponds to TRBD1 (5 bases). The germline V and J ends were trimmed by 2 bases and 5 bases, with 12 bases remaining between them. The CDR3 is 14 residues long. The germline gives CDR1 LGHDT, CDR2 YNNKEL (reference sequence). The CDR3 spells CASSQRGFWTEAFF. DNA for the CDR3: TGTGCCAGCAGCCAAAGGGGTTTTTGGACTGAAGCTTTCTTT.

This clonotype was counted at least ten times. The V and J genes are TRBV7-3 and TRBJ2-2; 12 bases map to TRBD1. Germline assignment: CDR1 SGHTA and CDR2 FQGTGA. J lost 6 bases, V lost 5 bases, and 4 bases had no gene match. The length of the CDR3 is 15 residues. Here the CDR3 reads CASSPGTGGPGELFF. The CDR3 DNA sequence: TGTGCCAGCAGCCCCGGGACAGGGGGCCCCGGGGAGCTGTTTTTT.

This clonotype was observed many times. This sequence joins TRBV12-3 or TRBV12-4 and TRBJ1-5, with no clear D. The V end was cut by 6 bases, the J end by 0 bases, with 9 bases between. The CDR3 spans 14 residues. CDR3 nucleotide sequence: TGTGCCAGCAGCACCCATTATAGCAATCAGCCCCAGCATTTT. Protein product: CASSTHYSNQPQHF.

This clonotype was seen more than once but under ten times. The chain uses TRBV19 and TRBJ1-1, with 7 positions matching TRBD1. Per germline, CDR1 LNHDA and CDR2 SQIVND (reference sequence). This CDR3 comprises 13 residues. J was trimmed by 7 bases and V by 7 bases; bases with no gene match: 9. In nucleotides, the CDR3 is TGTGCCAGTATCAACCTACAGGGGTTTGAAGCTTTCTTT. This encodes CASINLQGFEAFF.

The gene calls are TRBV28 and TRBJ2-7; no clear D gene. CDR1 MDHEN and CDR2 SYDVKM come from the germline V gene. V was shortened by 10 bases and J by 4 bases, with 17 bases between the two germline ends. The CDR3 consists of 13 residues. The CDR3 sequence: CATTVPQRYEQYF. For the CDR3, the DNA is TGTGCCACCACAGTACCCCAAAGATACGAGCAGTACTTC.